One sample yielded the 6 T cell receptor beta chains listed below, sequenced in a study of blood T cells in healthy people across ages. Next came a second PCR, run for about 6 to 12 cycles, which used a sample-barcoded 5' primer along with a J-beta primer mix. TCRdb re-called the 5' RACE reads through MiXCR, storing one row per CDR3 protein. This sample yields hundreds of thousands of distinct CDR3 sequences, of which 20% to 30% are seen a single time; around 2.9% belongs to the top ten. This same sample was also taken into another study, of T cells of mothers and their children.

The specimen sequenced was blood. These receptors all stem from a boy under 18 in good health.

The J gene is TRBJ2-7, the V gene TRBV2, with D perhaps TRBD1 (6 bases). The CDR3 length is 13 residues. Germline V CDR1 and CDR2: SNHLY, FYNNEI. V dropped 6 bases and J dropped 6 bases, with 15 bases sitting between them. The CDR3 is CASSATGSTEQYF. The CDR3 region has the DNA TGTGCCAGCAGCGCGACAGGATCCACCGAGCAGTACTTC.

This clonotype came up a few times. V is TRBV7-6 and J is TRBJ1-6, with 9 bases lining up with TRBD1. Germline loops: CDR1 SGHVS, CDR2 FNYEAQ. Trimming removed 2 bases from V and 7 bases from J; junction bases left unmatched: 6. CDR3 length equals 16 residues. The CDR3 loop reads CASSLSYRGRNSPLHF. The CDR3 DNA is TGTGCCAGCAGCTTATCATACAGGGGGCGGAATTCACCCCTCCACTTT.

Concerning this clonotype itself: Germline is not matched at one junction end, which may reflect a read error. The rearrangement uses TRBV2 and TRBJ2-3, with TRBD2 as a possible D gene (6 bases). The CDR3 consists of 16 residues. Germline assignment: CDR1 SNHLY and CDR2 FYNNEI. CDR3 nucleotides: TGTGCCAGCAGGGGCTCTAGCGTGACCAGCACAAATACGCAGTATTTT. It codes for CASRGSSVTSTNTQYF.

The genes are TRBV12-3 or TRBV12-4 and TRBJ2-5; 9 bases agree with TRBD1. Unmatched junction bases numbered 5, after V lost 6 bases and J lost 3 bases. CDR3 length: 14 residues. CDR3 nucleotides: TGTGCCAGCAGCTGGACAGGGGTGAAAGAGACCCAGTACTTC. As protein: CASSWTGVKETQYF.

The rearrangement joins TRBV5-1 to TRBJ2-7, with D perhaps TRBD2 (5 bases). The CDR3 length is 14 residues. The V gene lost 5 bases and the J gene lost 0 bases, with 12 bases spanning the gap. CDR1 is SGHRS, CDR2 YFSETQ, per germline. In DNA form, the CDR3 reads TGCGCCAGCAGTCCGCGGCTAGCCTCCTACGAGCAGTACTTC. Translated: CASSPRLASYEQYF. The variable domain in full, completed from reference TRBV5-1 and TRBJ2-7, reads KAGVTQTPRYLIKTRGQQVTLSCSPISGHRSVSWYQQTPGQGLQFLFEYFSETQRNKGNFPGRFSGRQFSNSRSEMNVSTLELGDSALYLCASSPRLASYEQYFGPGTRLTVT.

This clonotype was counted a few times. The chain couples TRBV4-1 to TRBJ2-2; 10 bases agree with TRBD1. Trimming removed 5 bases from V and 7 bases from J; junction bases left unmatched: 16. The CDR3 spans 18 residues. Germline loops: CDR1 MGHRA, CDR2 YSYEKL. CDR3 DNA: TGCGCCAGCAGCTCTTCCGGGACAGGGGCAAGAGGTGGCGGGGAGCTGTTTTTT. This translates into CASSSSGTGARGGGELFF.